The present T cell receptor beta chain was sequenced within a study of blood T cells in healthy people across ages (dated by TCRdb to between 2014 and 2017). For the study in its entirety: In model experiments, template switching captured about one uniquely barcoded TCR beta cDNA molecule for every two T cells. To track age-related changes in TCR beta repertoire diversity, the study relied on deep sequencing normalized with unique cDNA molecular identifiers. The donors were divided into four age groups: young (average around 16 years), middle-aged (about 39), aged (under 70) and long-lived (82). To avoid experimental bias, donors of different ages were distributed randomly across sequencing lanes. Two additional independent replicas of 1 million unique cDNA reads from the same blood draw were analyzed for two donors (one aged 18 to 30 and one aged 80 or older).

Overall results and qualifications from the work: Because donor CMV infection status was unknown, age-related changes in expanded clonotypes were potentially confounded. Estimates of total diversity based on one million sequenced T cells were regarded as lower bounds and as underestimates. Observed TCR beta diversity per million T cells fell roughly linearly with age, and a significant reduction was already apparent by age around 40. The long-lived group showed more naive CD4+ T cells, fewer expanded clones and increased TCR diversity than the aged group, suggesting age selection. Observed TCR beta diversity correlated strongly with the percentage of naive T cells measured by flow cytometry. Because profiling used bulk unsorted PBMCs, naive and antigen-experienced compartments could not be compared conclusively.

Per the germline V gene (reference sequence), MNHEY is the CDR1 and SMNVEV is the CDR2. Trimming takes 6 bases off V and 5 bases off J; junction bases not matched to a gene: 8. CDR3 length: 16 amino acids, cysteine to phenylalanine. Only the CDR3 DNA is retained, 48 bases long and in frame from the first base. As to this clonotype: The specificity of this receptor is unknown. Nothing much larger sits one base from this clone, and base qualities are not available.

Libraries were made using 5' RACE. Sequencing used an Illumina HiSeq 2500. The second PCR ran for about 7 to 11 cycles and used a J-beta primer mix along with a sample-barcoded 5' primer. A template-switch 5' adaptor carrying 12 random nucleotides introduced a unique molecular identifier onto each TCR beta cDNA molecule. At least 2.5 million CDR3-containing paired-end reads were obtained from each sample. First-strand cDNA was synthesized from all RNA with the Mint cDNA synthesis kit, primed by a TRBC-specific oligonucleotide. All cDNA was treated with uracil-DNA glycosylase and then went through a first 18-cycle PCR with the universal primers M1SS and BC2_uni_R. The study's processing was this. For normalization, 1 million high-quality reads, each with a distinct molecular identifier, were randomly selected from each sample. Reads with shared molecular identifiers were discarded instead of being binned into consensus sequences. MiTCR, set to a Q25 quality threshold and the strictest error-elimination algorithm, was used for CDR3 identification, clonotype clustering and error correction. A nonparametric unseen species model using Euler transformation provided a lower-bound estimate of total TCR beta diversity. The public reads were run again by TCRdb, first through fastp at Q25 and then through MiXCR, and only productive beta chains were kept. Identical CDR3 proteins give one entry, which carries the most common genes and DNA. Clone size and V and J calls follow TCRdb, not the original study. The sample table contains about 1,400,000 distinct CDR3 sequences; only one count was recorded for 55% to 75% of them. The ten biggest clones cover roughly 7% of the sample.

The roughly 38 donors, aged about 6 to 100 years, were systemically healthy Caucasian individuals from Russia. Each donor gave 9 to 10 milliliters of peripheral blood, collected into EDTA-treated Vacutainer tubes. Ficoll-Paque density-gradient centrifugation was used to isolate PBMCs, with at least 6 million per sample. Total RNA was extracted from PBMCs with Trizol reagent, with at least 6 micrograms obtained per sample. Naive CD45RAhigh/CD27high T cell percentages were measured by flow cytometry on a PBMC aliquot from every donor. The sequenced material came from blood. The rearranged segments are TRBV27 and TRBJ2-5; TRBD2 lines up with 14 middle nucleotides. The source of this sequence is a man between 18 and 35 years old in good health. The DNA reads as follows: TGTGCCAGCAGCCTGACTAGCGGGGGGGCTGGCGAGACCCAGTACTTC. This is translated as CASSLTSGGAGETQYF.